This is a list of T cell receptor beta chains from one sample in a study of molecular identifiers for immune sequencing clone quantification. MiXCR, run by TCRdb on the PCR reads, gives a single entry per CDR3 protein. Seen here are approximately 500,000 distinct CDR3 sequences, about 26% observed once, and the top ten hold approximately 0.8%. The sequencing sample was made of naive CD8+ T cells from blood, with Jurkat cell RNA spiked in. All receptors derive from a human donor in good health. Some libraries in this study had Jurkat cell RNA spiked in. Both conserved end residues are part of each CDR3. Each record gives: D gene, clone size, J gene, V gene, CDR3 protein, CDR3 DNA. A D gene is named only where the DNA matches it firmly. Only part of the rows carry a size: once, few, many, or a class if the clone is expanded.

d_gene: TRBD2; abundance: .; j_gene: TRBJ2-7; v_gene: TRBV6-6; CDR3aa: CASSYYGGGVGEQYF; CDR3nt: TGTGCCAGCAGTTACTACGGGGGGGGAGTGGGGGAGCAGTACTTC
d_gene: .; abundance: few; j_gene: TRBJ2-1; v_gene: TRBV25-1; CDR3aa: CASSEKHVPNWNEQFF; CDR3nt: TGTGCCAGCAGTGAGAAACACGTCCCCAATTGGAATGAGCAGTTCTTC
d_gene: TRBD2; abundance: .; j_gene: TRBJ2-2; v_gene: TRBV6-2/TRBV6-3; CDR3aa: CASSLLGLAGELFF; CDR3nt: TGTGCCAGCAGTTTATTAGGACTAGCCGGGGAGCTGTTTTTT
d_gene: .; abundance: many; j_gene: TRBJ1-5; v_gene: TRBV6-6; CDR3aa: CASRGGGNQPQHF; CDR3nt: TGTGCCAGCCGGGGGGGTGGCAATCAGCCCCAGCATTTT
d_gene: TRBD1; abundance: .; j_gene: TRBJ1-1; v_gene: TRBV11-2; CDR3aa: CASSLDHDRVFSLEFTEAFF; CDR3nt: TGTGCCAGCAGCTTAGACCACGACAGGGTATTCTCTTTAGAGTTTACTGAAGCTTTCTTT
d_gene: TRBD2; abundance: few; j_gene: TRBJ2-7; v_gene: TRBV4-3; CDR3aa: CASSQDQGGASDEQYF; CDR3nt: TGCGCCAGCAGCCAAGACCAGGGAGGGGCTAGCGACGAGCAGTACTTC
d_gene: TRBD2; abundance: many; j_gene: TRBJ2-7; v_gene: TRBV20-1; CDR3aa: CSARDRAGYEEQYF; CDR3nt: TGCAGTGCTAGAGATCGAGCGGGATATGAAGAGCAGTACTTC
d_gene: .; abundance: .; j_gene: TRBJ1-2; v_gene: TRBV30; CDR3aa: CAWSSLGLGGYTF; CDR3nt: TGTGCCTGGAGTTCCTTGGGGCTCGGTGGCTACACCTTC
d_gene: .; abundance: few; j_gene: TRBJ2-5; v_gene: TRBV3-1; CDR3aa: CAKKETQYF; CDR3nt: TGTGCCAAAAAAGAGACCCAGTACTTC
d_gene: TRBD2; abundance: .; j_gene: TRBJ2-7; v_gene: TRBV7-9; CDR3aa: CASSPPVEKAGGMNEQYF; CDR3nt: TGTGCCAGCAGCCCACCCGTGGAAAAAGCGGGAGGTATGAACGAGCAGTACTTC
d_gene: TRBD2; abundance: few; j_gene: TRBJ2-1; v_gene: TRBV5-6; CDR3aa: CASSLASGRSSYNEQFF; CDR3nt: TGTGCCAGCAGCTTGGCTAGCGGGAGGAGCTCCTACAATGAGCAGTTCTTC
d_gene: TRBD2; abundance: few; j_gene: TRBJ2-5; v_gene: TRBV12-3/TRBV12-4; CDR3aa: CASSISGGPIQETQYF; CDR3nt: TGTGCCAGCTCGATTAGCGGGGGACCTATACAAGAGACCCAGTACTTC
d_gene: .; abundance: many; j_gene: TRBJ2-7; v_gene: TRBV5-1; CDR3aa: CASSFLGHEQYF; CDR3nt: TGCGCCAGCAGCTTTTTAGGCCACGAGCAGTACTTC
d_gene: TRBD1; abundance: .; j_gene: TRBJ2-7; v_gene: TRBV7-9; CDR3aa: CASSLIPGQGNHEQYF; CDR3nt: TGTGCCAGCAGCTTGATACCGGGACAGGGTAACCACGAGCAGTACTTC
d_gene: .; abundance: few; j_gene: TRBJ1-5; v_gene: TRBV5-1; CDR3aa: CASSLVPGEDQPQHF; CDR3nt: TGCGCCAGCAGCTTGGTCCCAGGAGAGGATCAGCCCCAGCATTTT
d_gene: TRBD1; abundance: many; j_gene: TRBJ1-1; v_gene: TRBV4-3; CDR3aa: CASSRGQGGTEAFF; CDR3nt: TGCGCCAGCAGCCGAGGACAGGGTGGCACTGAAGCTTTCTTT
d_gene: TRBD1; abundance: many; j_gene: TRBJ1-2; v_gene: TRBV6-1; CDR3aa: CASSEAHPYGTGYGYTF; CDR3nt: TGTGCCAGCAGTGAAGCACACCCGTACGGGACAGGCTATGGCTACACCTTC
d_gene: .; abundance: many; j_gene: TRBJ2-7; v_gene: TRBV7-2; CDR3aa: CASSLGGSPHEQYF; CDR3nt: TGTGCCAGCAGCTTAGGTGGAAGTCCCCACGAGCAGTACTTC
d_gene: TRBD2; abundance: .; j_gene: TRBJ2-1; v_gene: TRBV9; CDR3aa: CASSVGLAGRYNEQFF; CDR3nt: TGTGCCAGCAGCGTAGGGCTAGCGGGAAGGTACAATGAGCAGTTCTTC
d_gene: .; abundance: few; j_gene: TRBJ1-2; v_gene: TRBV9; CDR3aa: CASSVGGLDYGYTF; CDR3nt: TGTGCCAGCAGCGTTGGGGGGCTGGACTATGGCTACACCTTC
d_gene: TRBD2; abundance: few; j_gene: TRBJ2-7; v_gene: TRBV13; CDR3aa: CASSWGGTSSYEQYF; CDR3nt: TGTGCCAGCAGCTGGGGGGGGACGAGCTCCTACGAGCAGTACTTC
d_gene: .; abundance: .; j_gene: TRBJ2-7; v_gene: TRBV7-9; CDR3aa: CASSPGLGAQGYEQYF; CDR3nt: TGTGCCAGCAGCCCTGGGTTGGGGGCGCAGGGCTACGAGCAGTACTTC
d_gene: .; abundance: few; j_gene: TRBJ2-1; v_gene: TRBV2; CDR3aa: CASSESWGAGNEQFF; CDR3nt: TGTGCCAGCAGTGAATCGTGGGGGGCGGGTAATGAGCAGTTCTTC
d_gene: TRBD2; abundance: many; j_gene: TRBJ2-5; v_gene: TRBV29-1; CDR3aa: CSVAPGLAQETQYF; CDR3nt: TGCAGCGTCGCACCGGGACTAGCTCAAGAGACCCAGTACTTC
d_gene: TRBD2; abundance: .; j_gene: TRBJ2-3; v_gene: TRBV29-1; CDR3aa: CSVEEWLAGEGDTQYF; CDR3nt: TGCAGCGTTGAAGAGTGGCTAGCGGGGGAGGGAGATACGCAGTATTTT
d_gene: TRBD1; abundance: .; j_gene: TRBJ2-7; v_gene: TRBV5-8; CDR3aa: CAGSPGQGLTEQYF; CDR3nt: TGTGCCGGCAGCCCAGGACAGGGTTTAACCGAGCAGTACTTC
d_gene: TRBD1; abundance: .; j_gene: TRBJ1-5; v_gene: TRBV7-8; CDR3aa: CAGSLGTGGYSNRPQHF; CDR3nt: TGTGCCGGCAGCTTAGGGACAGGGGGGTATAGCAATCGGCCCCAGCATTTT
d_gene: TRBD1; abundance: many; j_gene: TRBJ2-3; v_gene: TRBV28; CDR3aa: CASRSQGAVSTDTQYF; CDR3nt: TGTGCCAGCAGGTCACAGGGGGCTGTCAGCACAGATACGCAGTATTTT
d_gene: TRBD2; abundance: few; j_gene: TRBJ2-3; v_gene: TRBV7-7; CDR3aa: CASSFRAGERDTQYF; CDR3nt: TGTGCCAGCAGCTTTAGGGCGGGGGAGAGAGATACGCAGTATTTT
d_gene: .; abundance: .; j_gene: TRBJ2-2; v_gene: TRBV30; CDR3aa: CAWTPMGYTGELFF; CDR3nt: TGTGCCTGGACCCCTATGGGGTACACCGGGGAGCTGTTTTTT
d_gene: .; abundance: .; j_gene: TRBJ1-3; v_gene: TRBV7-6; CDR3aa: CASSPDVASSGNTIYF; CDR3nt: TGTGCCAGCAGCCCGGACGTCGCCTCCTCTGGAAACACCATATATTTT
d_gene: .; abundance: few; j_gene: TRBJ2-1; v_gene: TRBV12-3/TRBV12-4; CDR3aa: CASSLQTIGGIF; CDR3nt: TGTGCCAGCAGTTTACAGACTATTGGGGGCATCTTC
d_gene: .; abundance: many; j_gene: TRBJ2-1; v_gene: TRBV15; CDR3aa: CATSKRQVPLDEQFF; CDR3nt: TGTGCCACCAGCAAGAGACAGGTACCGCTGGATGAGCAGTTCTTC
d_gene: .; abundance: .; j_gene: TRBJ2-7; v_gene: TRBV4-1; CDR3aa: CASSQVLTGTVYEQYF; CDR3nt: TGCGCCAGCAGCCAAGTATTGACGGGGACTGTTTACGAGCAGTACTTC
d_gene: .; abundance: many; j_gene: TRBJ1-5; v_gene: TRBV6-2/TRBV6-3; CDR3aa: CASSYFGGDQPQHF; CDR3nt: TGTGCCAGCAGTTACTTTGGAGGGGATCAGCCCCAGCATTTT
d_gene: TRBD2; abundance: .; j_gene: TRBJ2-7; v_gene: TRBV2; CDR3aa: CASRGLAGASYEQYF; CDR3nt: TGTGCCAGCAGAGGACTAGCGGGAGCCTCCTACGAGCAGTACTTC
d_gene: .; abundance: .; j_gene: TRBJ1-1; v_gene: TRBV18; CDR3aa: CASSLKFNTEAFF; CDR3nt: TGTGCCAGCTCCCTGAAATTTAACACTGAAGCTTTCTTT
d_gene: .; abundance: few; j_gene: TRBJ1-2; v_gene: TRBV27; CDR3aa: CASSESTGSHYGYTF; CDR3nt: TGTGCCAGCAGCGAATCGACAGGTTCGCACTATGGCTACACCTTC
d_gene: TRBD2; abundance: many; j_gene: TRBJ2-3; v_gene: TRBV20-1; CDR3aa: CSATSLAGVGDTQYF; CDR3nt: TGCAGTGCTACCTCACTAGCGGGAGTAGGAGATACGCAGTATTTT
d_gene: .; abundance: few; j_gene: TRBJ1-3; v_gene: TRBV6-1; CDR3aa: CASSHQGSGNTIYF; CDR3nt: TGTGCCAGCAGTCATCAGGGTTCTGGAAACACCATATATTTT
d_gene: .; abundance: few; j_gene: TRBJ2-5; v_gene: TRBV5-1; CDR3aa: CASSTDMDGTQYF; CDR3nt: TGCGCCAGCAGCACGGACATGGACGGGACCCAGTACTTC
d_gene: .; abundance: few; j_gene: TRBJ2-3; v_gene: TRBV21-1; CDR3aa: CASSKTLTDTQYF; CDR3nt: TGTGCCAGCAGCAAAACGCTTACAGATACGCAGTATTTT
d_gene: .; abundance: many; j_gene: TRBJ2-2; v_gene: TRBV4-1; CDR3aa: CASSPEAGLTGELFF; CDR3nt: TGCGCCAGCAGCCCAGAGGCAGGATTGACCGGGGAGCTGTTTTTT
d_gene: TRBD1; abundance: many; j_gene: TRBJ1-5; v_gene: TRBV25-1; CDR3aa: CASSDSGQGLHF; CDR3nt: TGTGCCAGCAGTGATTCAGGACAGGGCCTGCATTTT
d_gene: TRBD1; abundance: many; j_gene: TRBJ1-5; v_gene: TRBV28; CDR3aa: CASSIYWGTGGSDNQPQHF; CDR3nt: TGTGCCAGCAGCATCTACTGGGGGACAGGGGGCTCCGACAATCAGCCCCAGCATTTT
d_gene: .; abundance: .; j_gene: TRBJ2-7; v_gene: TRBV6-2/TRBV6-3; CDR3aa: CASQFDYEQYF; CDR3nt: TGTGCCAGCCAGTTTGACTACGAGCAGTACTTC
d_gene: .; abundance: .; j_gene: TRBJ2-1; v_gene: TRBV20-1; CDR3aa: CSAGGPDNEQFF; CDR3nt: TGCAGTGCTGGAGGGCCAGACAATGAGCAGTTCTTC
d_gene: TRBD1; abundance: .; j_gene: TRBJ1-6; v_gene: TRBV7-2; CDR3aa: CASSLGDRAWEMNNSPLHF; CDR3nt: TGTGCCAGCAGCTTAGGGGACAGGGCTTGGGAAATGAATAATTCACCCCTCCACTTT
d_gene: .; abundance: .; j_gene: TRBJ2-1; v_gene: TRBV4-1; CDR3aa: CASSQVVADEQFF; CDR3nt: TGCGCCAGCAGCCAAGTAGTAGCGGATGAGCAGTTCTTC
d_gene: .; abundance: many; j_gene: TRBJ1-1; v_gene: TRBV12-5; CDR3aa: CASGLDSFSEAFF; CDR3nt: TGTGCTAGTGGTTTGGACAGTTTTTCTGAAGCTTTCTTT
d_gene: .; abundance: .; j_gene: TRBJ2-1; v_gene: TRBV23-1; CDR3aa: CASAPWVRKNRRSKPPPGDEQFF; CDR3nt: TGCGCCAGCGCGCCCTGGGTGCGCAAAAACAGGAGATCTAAACCCCCACCGGGAGATGAGCAGTTCTTC
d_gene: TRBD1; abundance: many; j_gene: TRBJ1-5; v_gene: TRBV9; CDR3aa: CASSGQGALTQHF; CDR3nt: TGTGCCAGCAGCGGACAGGGGGCCTTGACCCAGCATTTT
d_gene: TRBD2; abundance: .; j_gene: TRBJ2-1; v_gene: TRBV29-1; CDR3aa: CSVVAPSGGVLEQFF; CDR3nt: TGCAGCGTTGTCGCCCCTAGCGGGGGGGTGCTTGAGCAGTTCTTC